This T cell receptor (beta chain) appears in the sequencing data of a study of blood T cell repertoires in COVID-19. Whole-study context: Material from acute and convalescent COVID-19 was sourced from the United States, Italy and Spain.

Original data processing: Researchers report that nucleated cell counts were estimated from reference gene primer amplification. Data came from immunoSEQ multiplex PCR; TCRdb stores just in-frame clones and leaves some out. V, J and clone size are taken as reported in that table, and D and trimming were inferred from the DNA itself. The sample holds tens of thousands of clones; 65% to 90% are singletons and the top ten take 44%. Ten or more counts support this clone. V lost 5 bases, J lost 3 bases, and 3 bases stayed unmatched. CDR1 and CDR2 from the germline V gene are SGHDT and YYEEEE. This CDR3 is built from 13 residues.

Sequences were obtained from peripheral blood. This TCR was sampled from an elderly man with acute or convalescent COVID-19. The rearrangement uses TRBV5-6 and TRBJ1-2; 8 bases are shared with TRBD1. CDR3 amino acids: CASRKTGDYGYTF. CDR3 DNA sequence: TGTGCCAGCAGGAAGACAGGGGACTATGGCTACACCTTC.